The present entry profiles one TCR beta chain with its context. Antigen specificity is unknown. From germline, CDR1 is SGHTA and CDR2 FQGNSA. V lost 2 bases to trimming and J lost 6 bases, with 4 bases between them. The CDR3 sequence is 12 residues long. About 9.2 x 10^4 TCR templates underwent assay in every sample. Here immunoSEQ multiplex PCR was the method, and the copy in TCRdb shows in-frame clones only, minus some. Of about 120,000 clones in the sample, around 95% are singletons; the top ten hold around 0.15%. The data derive from a study of siplizumab effects on memory and regulatory T cells. Regarding the study as a whole: Mappable alloreactive CD4+ clones were on average around 67% Treg-derived with siplizumab, under 30% in controls. Siplizumab led to significantly less abundant alloreactive sequences that could be traced back to unstimulated CD4+ memory cells. Apparently more diverse than memory cells, naive T cells also seemed major alloresponse contributors.

This sequence originates from a human donor in good health. This chain uses TRBV7-2 with TRBJ2-2; D unclear. The sequencing input was non-Treg CD4+ T cells sorted from blood. The CDR3 nucleotides are TGTGCCAGCAGCTTAAATTCCGGGGAGCTGTTTTTT. It specifies CASSLNSGELFF.